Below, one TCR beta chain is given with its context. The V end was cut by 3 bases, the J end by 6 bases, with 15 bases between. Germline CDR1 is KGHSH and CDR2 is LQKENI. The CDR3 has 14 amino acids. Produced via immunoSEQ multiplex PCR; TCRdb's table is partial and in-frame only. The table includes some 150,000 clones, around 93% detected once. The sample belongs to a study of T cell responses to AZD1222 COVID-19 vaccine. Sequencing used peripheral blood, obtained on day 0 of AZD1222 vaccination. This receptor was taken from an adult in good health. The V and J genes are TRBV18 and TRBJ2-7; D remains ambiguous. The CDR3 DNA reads TGTGCCAGCTCACCTTCCAACGCCGAGCGCGAGCAGTACTTC. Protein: CASSPSNAEREQYF. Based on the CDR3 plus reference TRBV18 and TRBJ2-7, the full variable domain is NAGVMQNPRHLVRRRGQEARLRCSPMKGHSHVYWYRQLPEEGLKFMVYLQKENIIDESGMPKERFSAEFPKEGPSILRIQQVVRGDSAAYFCASSPSNAEREQYFGPGTRLTVT.